Sequencing of this T cell receptor beta chain was carried out in a study of T cell responses to AZD1222 COVID-19 vaccine. Study as a whole: It was second doses at about 4 or about 12 weeks that were pooled.

Method: immunoSEQ multiplex PCR; TCRdb's copy keeps in-frame clones and lacks some. The data contain 150,000 or so clones, around nine tenths of them singletons. CDR1 MNHEY and CDR2 SVGAGI come from the germline V gene. The CDR3 has 14 residues. V dropped 6 bases and J dropped 5; count of bases not matched to a gene: 8. Source: peripheral blood, taken on day 0 of AZD1222 vaccination. The clonotype originates from an adult in good health. V gene TRBV6-5 combines with J gene TRBJ2-3; TRBD1 matches at 7 bases. CDR3 amino acids: CASRVGGVGDTQYF. The CDR3 DNA reads TGTGCCAGCAGAGTAGGGGGCGTAGGAGATACGCAGTATTTT.